The sample holds a few counts of the clone carrying this T cell receptor beta chain. The germline gives CDR1 MDHEN, CDR2 SYDVKM. The J segment lost 8 bases and the V segment lost 5 bases, leaving 9 bases of the junction unmatched. The length of the CDR3 is 15 residues. This sample is drawn from a study of blood T cell repertoires in COVID-19. Background on the study: Samples representing acute and convalescent COVID-19 were sourced from the United States, Italy and Spain. Sample material is recorded as cDNA or gDNA derived from T cells, B-cell-depleted T cells, or PBMCs.

The table came from immunoSEQ multiplex PCR; TCRdb's copy has only in-frame clones and leaves some out. Of tens of thousands of clones listed, more than 75% are singletons. The rearrangement joins TRBV28 to TRBJ1-4; 9 bases are a match to TRBD1. Sequencing was performed on peripheral blood. The clonotype originates from a woman aged 70-85 years with acute or convalescent COVID-19. The CDR3 protein is CASSPRTGVIEKLFF. DNA of the CDR3: TGTGCCAGCAGTCCTAGGACAGGGGTAATAGAAAAACTGTTTTTT.